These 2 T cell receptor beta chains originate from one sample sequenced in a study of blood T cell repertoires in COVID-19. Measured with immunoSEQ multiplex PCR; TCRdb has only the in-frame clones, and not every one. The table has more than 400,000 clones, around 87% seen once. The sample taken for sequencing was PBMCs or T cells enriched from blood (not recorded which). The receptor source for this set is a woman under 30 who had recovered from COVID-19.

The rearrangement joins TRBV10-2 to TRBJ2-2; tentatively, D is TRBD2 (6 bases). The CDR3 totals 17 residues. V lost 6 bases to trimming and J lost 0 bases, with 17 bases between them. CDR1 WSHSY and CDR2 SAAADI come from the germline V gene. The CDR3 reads CASSPPGTPTNTGELFF. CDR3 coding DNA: TGCGCCAGCAGCCCTCCTGGGACTCCTACGAACACCGGGGAGCTGTTTTTT.

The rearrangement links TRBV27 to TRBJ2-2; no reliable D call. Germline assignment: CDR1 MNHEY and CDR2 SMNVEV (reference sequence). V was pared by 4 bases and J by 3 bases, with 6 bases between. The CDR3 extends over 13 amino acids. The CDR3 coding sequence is TGTGCCAGCAGTTCCCCATACACCGGGGAGCTGTTTTTT. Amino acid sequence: CASSSPYTGELFF.